The present T cell receptor beta chain was sequenced within a study of cytomegalovirus exposure and HLA in healthy donors. Whole-study results and caveats: After further analysis at a later stage, 16,951 TCR beta sequences were associated with HLA alleles at 0.05 false discovery rate. A later analysis reported that several of the most significant clusters appeared to be linked to common viral pathogens, among them Epstein-Barr virus.

Comments on this clone: The antigen remains unidentified.

Use of 60 Vbeta and 13 Jbeta primers characterized the PCR. In the source study's methods: A follow-up analysis tallied 73 million or so unique TCR beta chains, 8.5 million to 14 million shared. The method was immunoSEQ multiplex PCR; TCRdb's version includes in-frame clones alone and lacks a portion of them. That table gives V, J and clone size, and the DNA gave D and trimming. This table holds about 140,000 clones, over 75% found once. The sample taken for sequencing was PBMCs. The TCR comes from a man aged 25-45 years in good health.

The CDR3 nucleotides read TGTGCCAGCATTACCACCGCAGGAACCGCTAACTATGGCTACACCTTC. This gives the protein CASITTAGTANYGYTF. This chain connects TRBV7-9 to TRBJ1-2; the D is unclear. Germline V gene sequence: CDR1 SEHNR, CDR2 FQNEAQ (reference sequence). CDR3 length: 16 amino acids. V was pared by 7 bases and J by 0 bases, with 18 bases between.